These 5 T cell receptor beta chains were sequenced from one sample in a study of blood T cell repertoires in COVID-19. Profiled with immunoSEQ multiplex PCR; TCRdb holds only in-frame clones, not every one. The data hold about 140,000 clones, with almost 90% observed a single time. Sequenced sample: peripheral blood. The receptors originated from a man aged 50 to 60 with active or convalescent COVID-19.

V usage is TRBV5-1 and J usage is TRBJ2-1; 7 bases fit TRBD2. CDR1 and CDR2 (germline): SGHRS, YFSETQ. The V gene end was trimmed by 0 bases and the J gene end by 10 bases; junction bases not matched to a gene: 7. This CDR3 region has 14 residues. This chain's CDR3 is CASSLVRREGEQFF. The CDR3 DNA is TGCGCCAGCAGCTTGGTGCGCAGGGAGGGGGAGCAGTTCTTC.

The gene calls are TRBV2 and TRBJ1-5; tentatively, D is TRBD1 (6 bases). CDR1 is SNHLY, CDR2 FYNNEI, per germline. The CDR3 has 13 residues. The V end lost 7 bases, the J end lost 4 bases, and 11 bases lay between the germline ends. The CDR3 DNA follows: TGTGCCAGCACCCGGACAGCGAATCAGCCCCAGCATTTT. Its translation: CASTRTANQPQHF.

CDR3 sequence reads: CASSSPGLAMYF. The CDR3 DNA follows: TGTGCCAGCAGTTCACCGGGACTAGCTATGTATTTT. The V call is TRBV6-5, the J call TRBJ2-3; TRBD2 matches 9 bases. CDR1 is MNHEY and CDR2 is SVGAGI in the germline V gene. This CDR3 region has 12 residues. J lost 14 bases, V lost 4 bases, and 7 bases had no gene match.

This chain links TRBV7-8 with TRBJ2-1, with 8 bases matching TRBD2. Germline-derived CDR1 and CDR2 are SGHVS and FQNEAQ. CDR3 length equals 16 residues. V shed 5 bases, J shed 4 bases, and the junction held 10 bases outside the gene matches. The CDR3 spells CASSPGGRVPYNEQFF. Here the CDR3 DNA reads TGTGCCAGCAGCCCGGGGGGGCGCGTTCCATACAATGAGCAGTTCTTC.

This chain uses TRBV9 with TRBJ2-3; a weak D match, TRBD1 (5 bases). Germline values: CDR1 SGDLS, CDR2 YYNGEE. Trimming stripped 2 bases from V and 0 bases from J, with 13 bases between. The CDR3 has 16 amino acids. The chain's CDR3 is CASSVQPTESTDTQYF. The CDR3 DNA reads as TGTGCCAGCAGCGTTCAGCCGACAGAGAGCACAGATACGCAGTATTTT.